This T cell receptor beta chain was observed in a study of shared clonotypes between healthy human individuals. V dropped 0 bases and J dropped 1 base, with 11 bases sitting between them. The CDR3 loop spans 16 amino acids. Germline CDR1 and CDR2: SGDLS and YYNGEE. Donors were Caucasian adults residing in Nashville, Tennessee, USA. Points on this clone: The target antigen is unknown.

The study ran the assay at deep level. The assay was immunoSEQ multiplex PCR, and TCRdb's table has in-frame clones only and misses some. The sample lists some 2,400,000 clones; approximately 96% were seen once. Whole-study results and caveats: The authors sampled blood alone, and tissue repertoires likely differ.

The sequencing input was naive CD4+ T cells sorted from blood. Subset defined: CD45RA+ positively selected. The rearrangement links TRBV9 to TRBJ2-1, with a weak D call TRBD2 (6 bases). This clonotype was obtained from a man aged 18-30 years in good health. The DNA of the CDR3 is TGTGCCAGCAGCGTAGGAGGCGGGAAGTCCTACAATGAGCAGTTCTTC. Protein sequence: CASSVGGGKSYNEQFF. Looking up the rest from reference TRBV9 and TRBJ2-1 gives the full variable domain: DSGVTQTPKHLITATGQRVTLRCSPRSGDLSVYWYQQSLDQGLQFLIQYYNGEERAKGNILERFSAQQFPDLHSELNLSSLELGDSALYFCASSVGGGKSYNEQFFGPGTRLTVL.